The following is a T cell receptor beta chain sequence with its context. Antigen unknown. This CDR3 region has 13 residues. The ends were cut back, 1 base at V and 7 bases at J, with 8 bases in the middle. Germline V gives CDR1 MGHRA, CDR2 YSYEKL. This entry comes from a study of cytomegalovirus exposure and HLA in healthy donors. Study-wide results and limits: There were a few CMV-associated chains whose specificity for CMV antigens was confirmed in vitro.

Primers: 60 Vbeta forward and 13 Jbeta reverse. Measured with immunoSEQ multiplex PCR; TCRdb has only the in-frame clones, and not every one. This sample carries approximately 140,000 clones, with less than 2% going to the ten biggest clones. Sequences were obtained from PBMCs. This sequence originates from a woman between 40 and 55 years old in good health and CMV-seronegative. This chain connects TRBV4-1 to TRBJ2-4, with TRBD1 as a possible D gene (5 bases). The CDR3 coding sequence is TGCGCCAGCAGCCAAGGGGGCATGAACATTCAGTACTTC. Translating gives CASSQGGMNIQYF.